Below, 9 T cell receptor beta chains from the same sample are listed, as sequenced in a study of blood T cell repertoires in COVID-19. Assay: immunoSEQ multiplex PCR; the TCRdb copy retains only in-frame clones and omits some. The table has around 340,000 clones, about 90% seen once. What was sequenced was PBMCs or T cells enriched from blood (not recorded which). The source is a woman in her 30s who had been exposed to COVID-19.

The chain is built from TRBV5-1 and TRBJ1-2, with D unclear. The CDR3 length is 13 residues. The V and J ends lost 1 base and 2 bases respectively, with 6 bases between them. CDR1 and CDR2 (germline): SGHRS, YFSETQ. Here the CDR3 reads CASSLSKNYGYTF. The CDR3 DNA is TGCGCCAGCAGCTTGAGCAAAAACTATGGCTACACCTTC.

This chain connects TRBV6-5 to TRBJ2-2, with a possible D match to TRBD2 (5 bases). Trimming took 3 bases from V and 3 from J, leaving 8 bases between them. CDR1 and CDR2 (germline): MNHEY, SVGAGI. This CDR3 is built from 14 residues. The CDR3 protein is CASSYDGDTGELFF. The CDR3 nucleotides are TGTGCCAGCAGTTATGACGGGGACACCGGGGAGCTGTTTTTT.

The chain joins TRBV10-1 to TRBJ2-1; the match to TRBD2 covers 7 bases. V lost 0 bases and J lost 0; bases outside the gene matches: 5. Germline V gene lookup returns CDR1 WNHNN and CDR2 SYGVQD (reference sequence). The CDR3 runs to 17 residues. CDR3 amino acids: CASSESIGGSSYNEQFF. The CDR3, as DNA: TGCGCCAGCAGTGAGTCGATTGGCGGGAGCTCCTACAATGAGCAGTTCTTC.

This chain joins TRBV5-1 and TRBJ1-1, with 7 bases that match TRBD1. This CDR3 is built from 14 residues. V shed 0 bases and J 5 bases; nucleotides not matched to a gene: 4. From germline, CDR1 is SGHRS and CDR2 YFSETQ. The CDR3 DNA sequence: TGCGCCAGCAGCTTGGCCACAGGGGATACTGAAGCTTTCTTT. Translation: CASSLATGDTEAFF.

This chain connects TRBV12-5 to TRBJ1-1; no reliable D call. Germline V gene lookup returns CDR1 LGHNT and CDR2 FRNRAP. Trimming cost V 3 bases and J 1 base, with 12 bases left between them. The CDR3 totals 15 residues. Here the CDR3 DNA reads TGTGCTAGTGGTTTTAGTCCTAGCTCGAACACTGAAGCTTTCTTT. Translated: CASGFSPSSNTEAFF.

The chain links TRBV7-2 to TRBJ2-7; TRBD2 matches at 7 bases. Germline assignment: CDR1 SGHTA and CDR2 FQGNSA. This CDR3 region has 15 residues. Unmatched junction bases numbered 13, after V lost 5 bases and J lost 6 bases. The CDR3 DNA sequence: TGTGCCAGCAGCCCGACTAGCCGCGGGGCCAGCGAGCAGTACTTC. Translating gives CASSPTSRGASEQYF.

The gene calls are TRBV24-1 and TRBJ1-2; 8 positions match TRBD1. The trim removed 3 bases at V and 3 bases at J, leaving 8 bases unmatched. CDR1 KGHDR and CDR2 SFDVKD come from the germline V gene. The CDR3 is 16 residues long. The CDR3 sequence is CATSDMTGDDYYGYTF. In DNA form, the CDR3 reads TGTGCCACCAGTGATATGACAGGGGACGACTACTATGGCTACACCTTC.

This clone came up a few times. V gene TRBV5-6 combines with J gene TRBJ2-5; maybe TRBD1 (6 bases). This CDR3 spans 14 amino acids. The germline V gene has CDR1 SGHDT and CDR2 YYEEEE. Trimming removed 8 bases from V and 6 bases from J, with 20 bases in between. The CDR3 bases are TGTGCCAGTACAATGGCAGGGGCGGTGAAGACCCAGTACTTC. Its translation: CASTMAGAVKTQYF.

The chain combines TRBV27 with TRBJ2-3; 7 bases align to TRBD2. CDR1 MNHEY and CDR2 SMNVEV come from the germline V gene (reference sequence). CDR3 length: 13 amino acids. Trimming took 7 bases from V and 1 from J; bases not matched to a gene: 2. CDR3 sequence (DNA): TGTGCCAGCAAGCGGGAAGGCACAGATACGCAGTATTTT. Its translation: CASKREGTDTQYF.